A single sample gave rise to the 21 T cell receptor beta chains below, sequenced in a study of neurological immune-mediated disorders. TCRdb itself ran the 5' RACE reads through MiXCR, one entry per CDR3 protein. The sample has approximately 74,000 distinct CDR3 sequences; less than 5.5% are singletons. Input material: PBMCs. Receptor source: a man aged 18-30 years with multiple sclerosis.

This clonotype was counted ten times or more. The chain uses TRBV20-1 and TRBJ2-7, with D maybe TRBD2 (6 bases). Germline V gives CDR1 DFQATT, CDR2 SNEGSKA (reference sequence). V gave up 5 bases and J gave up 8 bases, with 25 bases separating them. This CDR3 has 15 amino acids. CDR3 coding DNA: TGCAGTGCTCAAACGGCGGGGCCGGGGCTTGTTAAGCAGTACTTC. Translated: CSAQTAGPGLVKQYF.

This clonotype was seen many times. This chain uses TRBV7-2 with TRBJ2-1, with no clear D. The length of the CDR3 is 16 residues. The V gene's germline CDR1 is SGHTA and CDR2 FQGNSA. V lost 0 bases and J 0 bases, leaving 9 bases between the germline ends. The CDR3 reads CASSLAASGSYNEQFF. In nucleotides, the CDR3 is TGTGCCAGCAGCTTAGCAGCTTCGGGCTCCTACAATGAGCAGTTCTTC.

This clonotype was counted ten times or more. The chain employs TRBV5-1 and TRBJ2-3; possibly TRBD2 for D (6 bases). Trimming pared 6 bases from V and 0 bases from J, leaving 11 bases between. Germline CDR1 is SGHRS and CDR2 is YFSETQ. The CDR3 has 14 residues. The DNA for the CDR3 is TGCGCCAGCAATTCTGGGGGGAGCACAGATACGCAGTATTTT. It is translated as CASNSGGSTDTQYF.

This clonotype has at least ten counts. CDR3 in amino acids: CASSQDIESYEQYF. The CDR3 bases are TGTGCCAGCAGCCAAGATATAGAGTCCTACGAGCAGTACTTC. V usage is TRBV3-2 and J usage is TRBJ2-7. TRBV3-2 is reported as a pseudogene. The CDR3 has 14 amino acids.

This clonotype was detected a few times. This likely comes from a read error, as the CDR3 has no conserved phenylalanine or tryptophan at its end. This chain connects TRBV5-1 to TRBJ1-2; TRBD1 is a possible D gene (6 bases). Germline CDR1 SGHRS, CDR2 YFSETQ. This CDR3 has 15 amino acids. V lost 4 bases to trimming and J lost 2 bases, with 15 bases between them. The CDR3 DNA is TGCGCCAGCAGCAACGGGGGCGCAGAGAACTATGGCTACACCAAC. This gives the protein CASSNGGAENYGYTN.

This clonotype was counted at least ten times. CDR3 sequence (DNA): TGCAGTGCTAGTCCGGTTAGCGGGGGAAATGAGCAGTTCTTC. Residues: CSASPVSGGNEQFF. The rearrangement joins TRBV20-1 to TRBJ2-1; 9 bases match TRBD2. The CDR3 contains 14 residues. The germline CDR1 and CDR2 sequences are DFQATT and SNEGSKA (reference sequence). Trimming cost V 3 bases and J 7 bases; bases outside gene matches: 7.

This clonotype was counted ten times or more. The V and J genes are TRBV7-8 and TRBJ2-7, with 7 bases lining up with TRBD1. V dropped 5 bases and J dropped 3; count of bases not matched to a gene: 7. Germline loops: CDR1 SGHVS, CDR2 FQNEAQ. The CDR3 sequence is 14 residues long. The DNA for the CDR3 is TGTGCCAGCAGCCCCTCGGGGACAGTCTACGAGCAGTACTTC. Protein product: CASSPSGTVYEQYF.

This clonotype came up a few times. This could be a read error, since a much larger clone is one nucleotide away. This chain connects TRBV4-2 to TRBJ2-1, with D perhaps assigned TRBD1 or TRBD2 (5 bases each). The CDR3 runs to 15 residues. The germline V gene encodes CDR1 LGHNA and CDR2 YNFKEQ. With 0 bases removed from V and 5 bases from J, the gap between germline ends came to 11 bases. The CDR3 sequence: CASSQDGGMHNEQFF. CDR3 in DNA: TGTGCCAGCAGCCAAGATGGGGGAATGCACAATGAGCAGTTCTTC.

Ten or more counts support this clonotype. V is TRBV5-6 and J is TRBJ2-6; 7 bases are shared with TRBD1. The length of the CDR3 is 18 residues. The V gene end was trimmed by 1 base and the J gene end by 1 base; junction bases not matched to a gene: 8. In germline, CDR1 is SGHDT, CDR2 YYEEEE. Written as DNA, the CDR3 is TGTGCCAGCAGCTTGTGGCGACAGGGTGTTTCTGGGGCCAACGTCCTGACTTTC. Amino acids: CASSLWRQGVSGANVLTF.

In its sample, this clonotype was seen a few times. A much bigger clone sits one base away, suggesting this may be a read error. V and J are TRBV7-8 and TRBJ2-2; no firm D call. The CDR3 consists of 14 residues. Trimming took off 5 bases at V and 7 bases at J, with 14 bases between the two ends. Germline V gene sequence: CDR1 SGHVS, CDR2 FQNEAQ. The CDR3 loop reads CASSPRERDGELFF. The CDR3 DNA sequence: TGTGCCAGCAGCCCTAGAGAAAGGGACGGGGAGCTGTTTTTT.

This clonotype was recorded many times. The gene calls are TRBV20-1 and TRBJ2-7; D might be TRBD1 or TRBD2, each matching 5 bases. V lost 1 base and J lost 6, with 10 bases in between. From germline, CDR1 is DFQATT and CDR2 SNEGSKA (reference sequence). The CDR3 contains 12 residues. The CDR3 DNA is TGCAGTGCTAGAGTAGTTGGGGGCGAGCAGTACTTC. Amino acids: CSARVVGGEQYF.

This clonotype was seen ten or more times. CDR3 nucleotide sequence: TGTGCCACCAGTGATCCGCTAGGGACTAGCGACGAGACCCAGTACTTC. Its protein product is CATSDPLGTSDETQYF. This chain uses TRBV24-1 with TRBJ2-5; 10 positions match TRBD2. This CDR3 comprises 16 residues. Germline assignment: CDR1 KGHDR and CDR2 SFDVKD. Trimming cost V 3 bases and J 5 bases; bases outside gene matches: 8.

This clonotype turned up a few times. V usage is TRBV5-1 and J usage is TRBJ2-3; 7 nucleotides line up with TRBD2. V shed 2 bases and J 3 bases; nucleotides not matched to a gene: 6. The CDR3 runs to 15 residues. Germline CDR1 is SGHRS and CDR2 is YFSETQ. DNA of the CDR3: TGCGCCAGCAGCTTAAGACTAGCAAGGACAGATACGCAGTATTTT. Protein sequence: CASSLRLARTDTQYF.

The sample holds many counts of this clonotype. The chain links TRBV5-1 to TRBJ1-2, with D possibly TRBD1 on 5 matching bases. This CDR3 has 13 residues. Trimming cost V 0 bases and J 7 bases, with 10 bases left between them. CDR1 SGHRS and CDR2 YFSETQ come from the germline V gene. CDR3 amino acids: CASSLEQVPGYTF. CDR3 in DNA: TGCGCCAGCAGCTTGGAACAGGTCCCTGGCTACACCTTC.

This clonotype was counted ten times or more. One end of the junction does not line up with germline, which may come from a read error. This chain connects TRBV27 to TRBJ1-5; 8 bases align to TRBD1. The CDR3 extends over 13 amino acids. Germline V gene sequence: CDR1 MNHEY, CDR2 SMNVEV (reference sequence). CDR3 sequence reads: CASSGTGGQPQNF. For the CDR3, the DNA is TGTGCCAGCAGTGGGACAGGCGGTCAGCCCCAGAATTTT.

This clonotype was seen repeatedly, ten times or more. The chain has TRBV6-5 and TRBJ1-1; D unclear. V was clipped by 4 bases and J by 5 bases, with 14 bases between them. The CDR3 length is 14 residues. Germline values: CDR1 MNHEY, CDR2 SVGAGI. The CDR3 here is CASSSPPGRTEAFF. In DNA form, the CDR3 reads TGTGCCAGCAGTTCGCCGCCTGGGAGGACTGAAGCTTTCTTT.

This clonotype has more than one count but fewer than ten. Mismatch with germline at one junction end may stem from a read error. CDR3 residues: CASSQNSDQPQNF. In DNA, the CDR3 is TGTGCCAGCAGCCAAAATAGCGATCAGCCCCAGAATTTT. The rearrangement links TRBV27 to TRBJ1-5; D ambiguous. The CDR3 contains 13 residues. Germline V gene lookup returns CDR1 MNHEY and CDR2 SMNVEV (reference sequence).

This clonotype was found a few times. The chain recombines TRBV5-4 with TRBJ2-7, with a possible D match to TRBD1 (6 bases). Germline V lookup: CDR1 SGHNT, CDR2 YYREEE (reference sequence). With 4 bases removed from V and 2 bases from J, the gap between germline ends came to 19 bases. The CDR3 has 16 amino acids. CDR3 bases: TGTGCCAGCAGCCGCGACCCCCGGGACATGACCTACGAGCAGTACTTC. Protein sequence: CASSRDPRDMTYEQYF.

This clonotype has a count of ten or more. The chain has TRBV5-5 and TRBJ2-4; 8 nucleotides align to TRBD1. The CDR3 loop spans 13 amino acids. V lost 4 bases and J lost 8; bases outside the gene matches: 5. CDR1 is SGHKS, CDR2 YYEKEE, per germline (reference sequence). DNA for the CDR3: TGTGCCAGCAGCCAGACAGGGGAGCACATTCAGTACTTC. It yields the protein CASSQTGEHIQYF.

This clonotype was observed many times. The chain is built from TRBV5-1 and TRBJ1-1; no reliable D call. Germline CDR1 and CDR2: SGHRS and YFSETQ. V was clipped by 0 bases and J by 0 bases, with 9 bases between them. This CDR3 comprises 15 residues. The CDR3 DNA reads TGCGCCAGCAGCTTGGCCGGAGCTATGAACACTGAAGCTTTCTTT. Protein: CASSLAGAMNTEAFF.

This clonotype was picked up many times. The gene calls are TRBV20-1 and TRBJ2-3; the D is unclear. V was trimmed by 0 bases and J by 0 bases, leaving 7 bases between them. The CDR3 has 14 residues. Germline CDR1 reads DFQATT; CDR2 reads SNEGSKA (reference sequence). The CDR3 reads CSARDSHSTDTQYF. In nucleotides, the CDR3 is TGCAGTGCTAGAGATAGCCACAGCACAGATACGCAGTATTTT.